A selection of T cell receptor beta chains follows, all from one sample in a study of blood T cells in healthy people across ages. One entry per CDR3 protein, called by TCRdb with MiXCR from the 5' RACE reads. The table has 1 million to 1.2 million distinct CDR3 sequences, 35% to 40% seen once. The source material was blood. The receptors here all came from a man between 18 and 29 years old in good health. The CDR3 runs from the conserved cysteine through the conserved F or W. The D gene is left open where the match is weak. Part of the rows lack a size; the others show once, few, many or a class for expanded clones.

d_call	clone_size	v_call	j_call	cdr3_nt	cdr3_aa
TRBD1	few	TRBV28	TRBJ2-5	TGTGCCAGCAGTTCCCGGGACAGGGGAATCCAAGAGACCCAGTACTTC	CASSSRDRGIQETQYF
-	-	TRBV7-8	TRBJ1-2	TGTGCCAGCAGCTTGGAGGGGTGGTCTGGCTACACCTTC	CASSLEGWSGYTF
-	-	TRBV29-1	TRBJ2-5	TGCAGCATCCTTTGGGGGGAGACCCAGTACTTC	CSILWGETQYF
TRBD1	-	TRBV12-3/TRBV12-4	TRBJ1-2	TGTGCCAGCAGTCCCCGTGGACAGGGAAGGAACTATGGCTACACCTTC	CASSPRGQGRNYGYTF
-	-	TRBV5-6	TRBJ2-3	TGTGCCAGCAGCTTGCGTGTCACTAGCACAGATACGCAGTATTTT	CASSLRVTSTDTQYF
TRBD2	few	TRBV7-2	TRBJ2-3	TGTGCCAGCAGCTTACCCCCTAGCGGGGGGACAGATACGCAGTATTTT	CASSLPPSGGTDTQYF
-	few	TRBV7-8	TRBJ2-7	TGTGCCAGCAGCTTAGGTAAAACCTACGAGCAGTACTTC	CASSLGKTYEQYF
-	-	TRBV3-1	TRBJ2-5	TGTGCCAGCAGCCAAGGGCGAGCCGCCCAGACCCAGTACTTC	CASSQGRAAQTQYF
-	-	TRBV4-3	TRBJ1-1	TGCGCCAGCAGCCAAGAATACAGGGTCATGAACACTGAAGCTTTCTTT	CASSQEYRVMNTEAFF
-	-	TRBV13	TRBJ1-1	TGTGCCAGCAGCGCGCGACAGTTGAACACTGAAGCTTTCTTT	CASSARQLNTEAFF
-	-	TRBV2	TRBJ2-2	TGTGCCAGCAGTGAGCTAGAGGGCGGGGAGCTGTTTTTT	CASSELEGGELFF
-	-	TRBV7-9	TRBJ2-1	TGTGCCAGCAGCTCCGAACGACTTGGTGAGCAGTTCTTC	CASSSERLGEQFF
TRBD1	-	TRBV6-6	TRBJ1-5	TGTGCCAGCAGTTATGCCCAGGGGGACAATCAGCCCCAGCATTTT	CASSYAQGDNQPQHF
-	many	TRBV10-3	TRBJ1-2	TGTGCCATCAGTGAGTTCCAGGACGGCTTAAGTGGCTACACCTTC	CAISEFQDGLSGYTF
TRBD2	few	TRBV7-6	TRBJ2-1	TGTGCCAGCAGCTTAGCAACTAGCGGGGGGGCCTACAATGAGCAGTTCTTC	CASSLATSGGAYNEQFF
TRBD2	-	TRBV6-6	TRBJ2-5	TGTGCCAGCAGTACTAGCGGGGGCCAAGAGACCCAGTACTTC	CASSTSGGQETQYF
-	many	TRBV10-3	TRBJ1-2	TGTGCCATCAGTGAGTCGCAGTTCTATGGCTACACCTTC	CAISESQFYGYTF
TRBD2	few	TRBV14	TRBJ2-3	TGTGCCAGCAGAAGGACTAGCGACGATACGCAGTATTTT	CASRRTSDDTQYF
-	-	TRBV28	TRBJ1-4	TGTGCCAGCAGTAGGACGATTAAGAATGAAAAACTGTTTTTT	CASSRTIKNEKLFF
TRBD1	-	TRBV20-1	TRBJ2-3	TGCAGTGCTATGCCGGGACAGGGCTTGACAGATACGCAGTATTTT	CSAMPGQGLTDTQYF
-	-	TRBV5-5	TRBJ1-1	TGTGCCAGCAGCTTCATGACAGGCGGCCCTGAAGCTTTCTTT	CASSFMTGGPEAFF
TRBD1	-	TRBV7-9	TRBJ2-7	TGTGCCAGCAGCCGCGTGGGACAGGGGGCTTACGAGCAGTACTTC	CASSRVGQGAYEQYF
-	few	TRBV7-2	TRBJ1-2	TGTGCCAGCAGCAGGGAAGTAGCTGGCTACACCTTC	CASSREVAGYTF
-	few	TRBV15	TRBJ1-6	TGTGCCACCAGCAGAGAGCACCGGAATTCACCCCTCCACTTT	CATSREHRNSPLHF
TRBD1	-	TRBV20-1	TRBJ1-2	TGCAGTGCTAGTGGTCCAGAGGACAGGGTGAGCTATGGCTACACCTTC	CSASGPEDRVSYGYTF
TRBD1	-	TRBV9	TRBJ1-4	TGTGCCAGCAGCGTAGACGGCAGGGGGAATGAAAAACTGTTTTTT	CASSVDGRGNEKLFF
TRBD1	many	TRBV4-3	TRBJ1-2	TGCGCCAGCAGCCAAGATGGGACAGCCCGATCCTATGGCTACACCTTC	CASSQDGTARSYGYTF
-	-	TRBV28	TRBJ1-2	TGTGCCAGCAGTTTAATCGGGCAGAACTATGGCTACACCTTC	CASSLIGQNYGYTF
-	-	TRBV6-5	TRBJ2-3	TGTGCCAGCAGTTACCGTGGGAAAGGGAGAGATACGCAGTATTTT	CASSYRGKGRDTQYF
-	-	TRBV7-3	TRBJ2-1	TGTGCCAGCAGCTTATTGTCCGGGGGCGAGGCAATCTACAATGAGCAGTTCTTC	CASSLLSGGEAIYNEQFF
-	-	TRBV4-2	TRBJ2-7	TGTGCCAGCAGCCAAGTGACGGAAATAGACGAGCAGTACTTC	CASSQVTEIDEQYF
TRBD1	few	TRBV12-5	TRBJ1-2	TGTGCTAGTGGTTTGCCACCGATAGGGACAGCCTATGGCTACACCTTC	CASGLPPIGTAYGYTF
TRBD1	few	TRBV4-2	TRBJ1-1	TGTGCCAGCAGCCAAGACTCAGGGGGCGAGCCTGAAGCTTTCTTT	CASSQDSGGEPEAFF
-	few	TRBV12-3/TRBV12-4	TRBJ1-1	TGTGCCAGCACCCGAGACGGCACTGAAGCTTTCTTT	CASTRDGTEAFF
-	-	TRBV7-9	TRBJ2-1	TGTGCCAGCACCTTCGCCGTACTCAATGAGCAGTTCTTC	CASTFAVLNEQFF
-	many	TRBV29-1	TRBJ2-4	TGCAGCGTTGACGAGGGGAGGGCCAAAAACATTCAGTACTTC	CSVDEGRAKNIQYF
TRBD2	-	TRBV20-1	TRBJ2-7	TGCAGTGCTACCGCTCTAGCGGAGACCTCCTACGAGCAGTACTTC	CSATALAETSYEQYF
TRBD2	-	TRBV4-1	TRBJ2-7	TGCGCCAGCAGCCAAGATAGGAAGGTAGCGGGGTACAATGAGCAGTACTTC	CASSQDRKVAGYNEQYF
-	-	TRBV6-2/TRBV6-3	TRBJ1-5	TGTGCCAGCAGGGCTGATGTTAGCAATCAGCCCCAGCATTTT	CASRADVSNQPQHF
TRBD1	-	TRBV6-1	TRBJ2-7	TGTGCCAGCAGTCCCTCCCGGACAGGGATCGTCCCGCGCACCCCCGAGCAGTACTTC	CASSPSRTGIVPRTPEQYF
-	few	TRBV7-2	TRBJ2-4	TGTGCCAGCAGCTTCCTAGTGCTGGACATTCAGTACTTC	CASSFLVLDIQYF
-	few	TRBV10-3	TRBJ2-5	TGTGCCATCAGTGAGTCGAGTAGGGGGGCCGAGACCCAGTACTTC	CAISESSRGAETQYF